This T cell receptor (beta chain) was captured by sequencing in a study of blood T cells in healthy people across ages (dated by TCRdb to about 2015). For the wider study: In model experiments, template switching captured roughly one uniquely barcoded TCR beta cDNA molecule for every two T cells. Age-related changes in TCR beta repertoire diversity were measured in the study by deep sequencing normalized with unique cDNA molecular identifiers. Donors were grouped into four age groups: young (average roughly 15 years), middle-aged (roughly 38), aged (approximately 58) and long-lived (around 80). To avoid experimental bias, donors of different ages were distributed randomly across sequencing lanes. Using the same blood draw, the study looked at two additional independent replicas of 1 million unique cDNA reads for two donors, one aged 18 to 30 and the other aged 80 or older.

This clonotype showed up just a few times. Its antigen is unknown. No much larger clonotype is one base removed from it; base qualities were not supplied. The study at large found these results: Estimates of total diversity from one million sequenced T cells were regarded as lower bounds and underestimates. Compared with the aged group, more naive CD4+ T cells, fewer expanded clones and increased TCR diversity were shown by the long-lived group, suggesting age selection. Observed TCR beta diversity correlated strongly with the percentage of naive T cells measured by flow cytometry. Bulk unsorted PBMC profiling prevented conclusive comparison of naive and antigen-experienced compartments. The CMV infection status of donors was not known, potentially confounding age-related changes in expanded clonotypes. Observed TCR beta diversity per million T cells fell roughly linearly with age, and a significant reduction was already apparent by age approximately 41.

Donors were a few dozen systemically healthy Caucasian individuals from Russia aged roughly 6 to 90 years. Each donor gave roughly 9.5 milliliters of peripheral blood, collected into EDTA-treated Vacutainer tubes. PBMCs were isolated by Ficoll-Paque density-gradient centrifugation, with at least 6.5 million obtained per sample. Total RNA was extracted from PBMCs with Trizol reagent, with at least 6 micrograms obtained per sample. For every donor, an aliquot of PBMCs went through flow cytometry to measure the percentages of naive CD45RAhigh/CD27high T cells. The library was prepared using 5' RACE. For sequencing, an Illumina HiSeq 2500 was employed. A second PCR of about 6 to 11 cycles was performed with a sample-barcoded 5' primer and a J-beta primer mix. A unique molecular identifier was introduced onto each TCR beta cDNA molecule by a template-switch 5' adaptor carrying 12 random nucleotides. At least 2.5 million CDR3-containing paired-end reads were obtained from each sample. First-strand cDNA synthesis was performed from all RNA using the Mint cDNA synthesis kit, with priming by a TRBC-specific oligonucleotide. All cDNA was treated with uracil-DNA glycosylase and then went through a first 18-cycle PCR with the universal primers M1SS and BC2_uni_R. Per the authors' processing: For normalization, 1 million high-quality reads, each with a distinct molecular identifier, were randomly selected from each sample. Instead of being binned into consensus sequences, reads that shared molecular identifiers were thrown out. MiTCR, with a Q25 quality threshold and the strictest error-elimination algorithm, was used for CDR3 identification, clonotype clustering and error correction. Lower-bound total TCR beta diversity was estimated with a nonparametric unseen species model using Euler transformation. Using fastp at Q25 and MiXCR, TCRdb reprocessed the public reads and kept productive beta chains. Rows are unified per CDR3 protein, each entry keeping the most common DNA and genes. TCRdb, not the authors, supplied the V and J calls. A total of approximately 880,000 distinct CDR3 sequences appear in this sample, about 48% of them only once. In total, the top ten clones hold about an eighth of the sample.

Trimming removed 2 bases from V and 8 bases from J, leaving 15 bases between the germline ends. The germline V gene specifies MGHDK as CDR1 and SYGVNS as CDR2. The CDR3 numbers 14 residues from cysteine through phenylalanine. Here the CDR3 DNA is all that survives: 42 bases in frame from base 1. Material: blood. Recombination joined TRBV25-1 with TRBJ1-2; the D gene lacks a confident call. This clonotype originated in a man aged 25 to 40 in good health. The nucleotide sequence is given as TGTGCCAGCAGTGAACTGCCCGGCGGGTACGGCTACACCTTC. Its protein product is CASSELPGGYGYTF.